Each of the 18 T cell receptor beta chains below was sequenced from the same sample in a study of blood T cell repertoires in COVID-19 (dated by TCRdb to 2019 to 2021). The method behind the library was the immunoSEQ multiplex PCR assay. TCRdb obtained this table from immuneACCESS and retained in-frame rearrangements with V and J assigned. These tables miss some clones; where compared with another copy, unresolved V genes account for less than half of the shortfall, and the remainder is unexplained. The sample contains 150,000 to 200,000 clones, approximately 90% of them found a single time. The ten largest make up 20% to 25% of the sample. Material for sequencing was peripheral blood. These receptors all stem from a man aged 60 to 69 with active or convalescent COVID-19.

The V gene is TRBV14, the J gene TRBJ1-2; D unresolved. Trimming took 4 bases from V and 7 from J, leaving 10 bases between them. This CDR3 contains 12 residues. CDR1 SGHDN and CDR2 FVKESK come from the germline V gene. For the CDR3, the DNA is TGTGCCAGCAGCCCAGGAGGTCGTGGCTACACCTTC. It yields the protein CASSPGGRGYTF.

In regard to this clone: Other nucleotide sequences from this sample produce the same CDR3. The chain is built from TRBV6-5 and TRBJ1-6; 8 positions match TRBD1. Germline CDR1 is MNHEY and CDR2 is SVGAGI. The J segment lost 7 bases and the V segment lost 5 bases, leaving 4 bases of the junction unmatched. The CDR3 loop spans 14 amino acids. DNA for the CDR3: TGTGCCAGCAGTCCCGACAGGGGAAATTCACCCCTCCACTTT. Its translation: CASSPDRGNSPLHF.

The CDR3 bases are TGTGCCAGTAGTATAGAGGGGGGACGGCCAAATCAGCCCCAGCATTTT. It specifies CASSIEGGRPNQPQHF. This chain uses TRBV19 with TRBJ1-5; possible D gene TRBD1, 5 bases. CDR3 size: 16 residues. CDR1 and CDR2 (germline): LNHDA, SQIVND (reference sequence). Trimming shortened V by 0 bases and J by 4 bases, and 13 bases separated the two germline ends.

The chain has TRBV6-2 or TRBV6-3 and TRBJ1-1; D may be TRBD1 (5 bases). The CDR3 contains 15 residues. The germline CDR1 and CDR2 sequences are MNHEY and SVGEGT. V was cut by 2 bases and J by 6 bases, with 16 bases left in between. The CDR3 bases are TGTGCCAGCAGTTACGGGGCAGAGGCGTCGTCTGAAGCTTTCTTT. Encoded protein: CASSYGAEASSEAFF.

The chain combines TRBV11-2 with TRBJ2-5; no reliable D call. The V gene lost 1 base and the J gene lost 2 bases, with 14 bases spanning the gap. Germline CDR1 reads SGHAT; CDR2 reads FQNNGV. The CDR3 runs 16 residues. DNA for the CDR3: TGTGCCAGCAGCTTAGGTCAACCAGGAATGCAAGAGACCCAGTACTTC. Its translation: CASSLGQPGMQETQYF.

The chain links TRBV4-1 to TRBJ2-5; tentative D call: TRBD2 (6 bases). Germline CDR1 and CDR2: MGHRA and YSYEKL. There are 15 residues in the CDR3. Between the trimmed V and J ends, which lost 2 bases and 8 bases, there was a span of 18 bases. The CDR3 nucleotides are TGCGCCAGCAGCCAAATAGTCCCTCTCGGGAGCACCCAGTACTTC. This encodes CASSQIVPLGSTQYF.

This clone came up once. The chain recombines TRBV21-1 with TRBJ2-7; TRBD2 is taken as the D call from the table, unchecked against the DNA. TRBV21-1 is flagged as a pseudogene. The length of the CDR3 is 16 residues. Here the CDR3 reads CASSKARAGTTYEQYF. The CDR3 region has the DNA TGTGCCAGCAGCAAAGCTAGAGCGGGGACTACCTACGAGCAGTACTTC.

This clone was seen more than once but under ten times. The gene calls are TRBV18 and TRBJ1-2, with a tentative D call TRBD1 (5 bases). CDR1 is KGHSH, CDR2 LQKENI, per germline. Deletions cut 1 base from V and 1 base from J, with 10 bases between. The CDR3 totals 15 residues. CDR3 loop: CASSPRTGDNYGYTF. The CDR3 region has the DNA TGTGCCAGCTCACCACGAACAGGAGATAACTATGGCTACACCTTC. Combining the CDR3 with reference TRBV18 and TRBJ1-2 gives the whole variable domain NAGVMQNPRHLVRRRGQEARLRCSPMKGHSHVYWYRQLPEEGLKFMVYLQKENIIDESGMPKERFSAEFPKEGPSILRIQQVVRGDSAAYFCASSPRTGDNYGYTFGSGTRLTVV.

The V and J genes are TRBV2 and TRBJ1-2; D might be TRBD1 (6 bases). Trimming took off 4 bases at V and 4 bases at J, with 13 bases between the two ends. The CDR3 contains 14 residues. Germline V gene sequence: CDR1 SNHLY, CDR2 FYNNEI. CDR3 protein: CASSGKQGAYGYTF. In DNA, the CDR3 is TGTGCCAGCAGTGGGAAACAGGGAGCCTATGGCTACACCTTC.

The rearrangement links TRBV4-1 to TRBJ2-1; 10 nucleotides align to TRBD2. Trimming at V came to 0 bases and at J to 4 bases, leaving 6 bases not matched to a gene. Germline V gene data show CDR1 as MGHRA and CDR2 as YSYEKL. The CDR3 loop spans 17 amino acids. CDR3 nucleotide sequence: TGCGCCAGCAGCCAAGAATTATATAGCGGGGGGTACAATGAGCAGTTCTTC. Its protein product is CASSQELYSGGYNEQFF.

The gene calls are TRBV18 and TRBJ2-3; TRBD2 aligns across 11 bases. Germline loops: CDR1 KGHSH, CDR2 LQKENI. Trimming at V came to 8 bases and at J to 2 bases, leaving 6 bases not matched to a gene. The CDR3 contains 15 residues. In nucleotides, the CDR3 is TGTGCCAGCCAACTTAGCGGGGGGGCCACAGATACGCAGTATTTT. Its translation is CASQLSGGATDTQYF.

The chain is built from TRBV27 and TRBJ2-7; TRBD2 matches 10 bases. V dropped 5 bases and J dropped 1; count of bases not matched to a gene: 11. CDR3 length: 17 amino acids. Germline assignment: CDR1 MNHEY and CDR2 SMNVEV (reference sequence). The CDR3 DNA follows: TGTGCCAGCAGTCTCCCACCACCTAGCGGGAGTTCCTACGAGCAGTACTTC. Translation gives CASSLPPPSGSSYEQYF.

This clone came up once. The chain combines TRBV5-8 with TRBJ1-5; D remains unclear. CDR3 length equals 14 residues. Trimming took 0 bases from V and 5 from J, leaving 9 bases between them. Germline V gene sequence: CDR1 SGHTS, CDR2 YDEGEE. CDR3 region: CASSLGVGDQPQHF. CDR3 coding DNA: TGTGCCAGCAGCTTGGGAGTCGGGGATCAGCCCCAGCATTTT.

This clone was observed a few times. This chain joins TRBV7-9 and TRBJ1-1; a weak D match, TRBD1 (6 bases). CDR1 and CDR2 (germline): SEHNR, FQNEAQ (reference sequence). The length of the CDR3 is 14 residues. V lost 5 bases and J 4 bases, leaving 14 bases between the germline ends. The DNA of the CDR3 is TGTGCCAGCAGCGGAAGTCGGGGGGCCACTGAAGCTTTCTTT. It translates to CASSGSRGATEAFF.

The chain combines TRBV5-1 with TRBJ2-3; 9 bases are a match to TRBD1. The V segment lost 0 bases and the J segment 7 bases; nucleotides outside the gene matches: 6. The CDR3 has 15 amino acids. Germline V gene lookup returns CDR1 SGHRS and CDR2 YFSETQ. CDR3 protein: CASSLEGTGLNTQYF. CDR3 nucleotide sequence: TGCGCCAGCAGCTTGGAAGGGACAGGGTTAAATACGCAGTATTTT. Variable domain in full (rest from reference TRBV5-1 and TRBJ2-3): KAGVTQTPRYLIKTRGQQVTLSCSPISGHRSVSWYQQTPGQGLQFLFEYFSETQRNKGNFPGRFSGRQFSNSRSEMNVSTLELGDSALYLCASSLEGTGLNTQYFGPGTRLTVL.

The CDR3 nucleotides read TGTGCCAGCAGCCTCGGGACAGTAGATGGCTACACCTTC. It encodes CASSLGTVDGYTF. This chain joins TRBV14 and TRBJ1-2, with 7 bases aligning to TRBD1. CDR1 SGHDN and CDR2 FVKESK come from the germline V gene. After removal of 4 bases from V and 6 bases from J, the junction contained 5 bases not matched to a gene. The CDR3 consists of 13 residues. The full variable domain, rest sourced from reference TRBV14 and TRBJ1-2, is EAGVTQFPSHSVIEKGQTVTLRCDPISGHDNLYWYRRVMGKEIKFLLHFVKESKQDESGMPNNRFLAERTGGTYSTLKVQPAELEDSGVYFCASSLGTVDGYTFGSGTRLTVV.

The V gene is TRBV5-6, the J gene TRBJ2-5; possibly TRBD2 for D (7 bases). This CDR3 is built from 14 residues. Germline assignment: CDR1 SGHDT and CDR2 YYEEEE. V gave up 2 bases and J gave up 5 bases, with 13 bases separating them. CDR3 nucleotide sequence: TGTGCCAGCAGCTTCGGAGGGGGGGAGGAGACCCAGTACTTC. As protein: CASSFGGGEETQYF.

This chain connects TRBV3-1 (or the pseudogene TRBV3-2) to TRBJ2-2; TRBD2 matches 11 bases. The CDR3 sequence is 15 residues long. Losses at the gene ends were 1 base for V and 7 bases for J; bases not matched to a gene: 2. Germline values: CDR1 LGHDT, CDR2 YNNKEL (reference sequence). This chain's CDR3 is CASSQAGTSGGELFF. For the CDR3, the DNA is TGTGCCAGCAGCCAAGCTGGGACTAGCGGCGGGGAGCTGTTTTTT.